The 21 T cell receptor beta chains below all came from one sample that was sequenced in a study of shared clonotypes between healthy human individuals. This table comes from immunoSEQ multiplex PCR, and its TCRdb copy is limited to in-frame clones, with some not included. The repertoire holds 400,000 to 600,000 clones, with 70% to 80% as singletons. Sequenced input: PBMCs. The receptors originated from a middle-aged woman in good health. Some clones in this sample may be carry-over from other donors' samples.

For the CDR3, the DNA is TGCGCCAGCAGCCAAGATCTCAGGGGGGACACCGGGGAGCTGTTTTTT. Protein: CASSQDLRGDTGELFF. V is TRBV4-1 and J is TRBJ2-2; TRBD1 is a possible D gene (7 bases). The CDR3 is 16 residues long. Germline V gene lookup returns CDR1 MGHRA and CDR2 YSYEKL. V lost 0 bases and J 3 bases, leaving 11 bases between the germline ends.

The V call is TRBV7-3, the J call TRBJ1-5; no reliable D call. CDR3 length: 14 residues. Trimming removed 5 bases from V and 1 base from J, with 9 bases in between. The germline V gene has CDR1 SGHTA and CDR2 FQGTGA. The CDR3 is CASSVDMSNQPQHF. In DNA, the CDR3 is TGTGCCAGCAGCGTTGACATGAGCAATCAGCCCCAGCATTTT. The complete variable domain, with remaining parts taken from reference TRBV7-3 and TRBJ1-5, reads GAGVSQTPSNKVTEKGKYVELRCDPISGHTALYWYRQSLGQGPEFLIYFQGTGAADDSGLPNDRFFAVRPEGSVSTLKIQRTERGDSAVYLCASSVDMSNQPQHFGDGTRLSIL.

V is TRBV6-1 and J is TRBJ1-4; D might be TRBD1 (6 bases). Trimming stripped 6 bases from V and 0 bases from J, with 11 bases between. The CDR3 consists of 15 residues. Germline assignment: CDR1 MNHNS and CDR2 SASEGT. The CDR3 here is CASRPRTATNEKLFF. The CDR3 nucleotides are TGTGCCAGCAGGCCTCGGACAGCAACTAATGAAAAACTGTTTTTT.

The chain couples TRBV5-4 to TRBJ2-2; D perhaps matches TRBD2 (7 bases). Germline V CDR1 and CDR2: SGHNT, YYREEE (reference sequence). The CDR3 runs to 18 residues. Trimming stripped 0 bases from V and 2 bases from J, with 17 bases between. The CDR3, as DNA: TGTGCCAGCAGCTTGGGTGGAGGGGGAGGGCCAAACACCGGGGAGCTGTTTTTT. Translated, it gives CASSLGGGGGPNTGELFF.

This clone appeared once. The V and J genes are TRBV15 and TRBJ1-3; D not resolved. The germline V gene encodes CDR1 LNHNV and CDR2 YYDKDF (reference sequence). V gave up 1 base and J gave up 0 bases, with 7 bases separating them. The CDR3 runs to 15 residues. CDR3 amino acids: CATSRVSNSGNTIYF. CDR3 bases: TGTGCCACCAGCAGAGTCAGTAACTCTGGAAACACCATATATTTT.

This chain links TRBV29-1 with TRBJ2-2; D is tentatively TRBD1 or TRBD2 (5 bases each). Looked up from germline, CDR1 is SQVTM and CDR2 is ANQGSEA. Trimming pared 6 bases from V and 6 bases from J, leaving 14 bases between. The CDR3 sequence is 13 residues long. The CDR3 protein is CSVSYMGAGELFF. CDR3 DNA sequence: TGCAGCGTGTCTTACATGGGGGCCGGGGAGCTGTTTTTT.

The J gene is TRBJ2-5, the V gene TRBV5-1; D might be TRBD2 (5 bases). Trimming took 5 bases from V and 5 from J, leaving 13 bases between them. The CDR3 runs 13 residues. The germline gives CDR1 SGHRS, CDR2 YFSETQ. For the CDR3, the DNA is TGCGCCAGCAGAAGTGAGGGTTGGGAGACCCAGTACTTC. The encoded protein is CASRSEGWETQYF.

V and J are TRBV6-6 and TRBJ1-5, with 10 positions matching TRBD1. The CDR3 loop spans 15 amino acids. The ends lost 6 bases at V and 7 bases at J; junction bases unmatched: 9. The germline V gene has CDR1 MNHNY and CDR2 SVGAGI (reference sequence). The CDR3 DNA sequence: TGTGCCAGCAGCGGACCGGGACAGGGGAGCCAGCCCCAGCATTTT. It yields the protein CASSGPGQGSQPQHF.

This clone was seen only once. This chain joins TRBV7-9 and TRBJ1-5; no reliable D call. CDR1 and CDR2 from the germline V gene are SEHNR and FQNEAQ (reference sequence). V was shortened by 0 bases and J by 9 bases, with 15 bases between the two germline ends. The CDR3 runs 15 residues. CDR3 protein: CASSLAPGTHWPQHF. DNA of the CDR3: TGTGCCAGCAGCTTAGCGCCGGGAACCCATTGGCCCCAGCATTTT.

The CDR3 DNA sequence: TGTGCCAGCAGCGACAGTTACAGGGGTTTTAATGAAAAACTGTTTTTT. This encodes CASSDSYRGFNEKLFF. The J gene is TRBJ1-4, the V gene TRBV7-9, with 7 bases lining up with TRBD1. The ends lost 5 bases at V and 4 bases at J; junction bases unmatched: 10. CDR3 length: 16 amino acids. Germline values: CDR1 SEHNR, CDR2 FQNEAQ (reference sequence).

V is TRBV28 and J is TRBJ1-2; possibly TRBD1 for D (6 bases). This CDR3 has 15 amino acids. Trimming left V 1 base short and J 4 bases short, with 13 bases between. Per germline, CDR1 MDHEN and CDR2 SYDVKM. CDR3 nucleotides: TGTGCCAGCAGTTTATTCCCAGGGGTTATCTATGGCTACACCTTC. It is translated as CASSLFPGVIYGYTF.

A word on this clone: This sequence may be a read error, since a much larger clone differs from it by one base. The rearrangement joins TRBV7-9 to TRBJ1-6; no reliable D call. V was pared by 1 base and J by 0 bases, with 1 base between. The CDR3 is made up of 14 amino acids. Germline-derived CDR1 and CDR2 are SEHNR and FQNEAQ (reference sequence). The CDR3 protein is CASSLGSYNSPLHF. Written as DNA, the CDR3 is TGTGCCAGCAGCTTAGGCTCCTATAATTCACCCCTCCACTTT.

The chain uses TRBV7-8 and TRBJ2-7; tentatively, D is TRBD1 or TRBD2 (5 bases each). V was cut by 6 bases and J by 9 bases, with 24 bases left in between. The germline V gene encodes CDR1 SGHVS and CDR2 FQNEAQ. The CDR3 covers 15 residues. The CDR3 region is CASRTNKGTDILQYF. Written as DNA, the CDR3 is TGTGCCAGCAGAACGAACAAGGGGACCGATATACTGCAGTACTTC.

This chain uses TRBV7-8 with TRBJ2-7; TRBD2 aligns across 10 bases. V dropped 5 bases and J dropped 0; count of bases not matched to a gene: 10. The CDR3 extends over 17 amino acids. In germline, CDR1 is SGHVS, CDR2 FQNEAQ. CDR3 region: CASSPGRGLAHSYEQYF. Here the CDR3 DNA reads TGTGCCAGCAGCCCCGGACGGGGACTAGCGCACTCCTACGAGCAGTACTTC.

The chain joins TRBV7-3 to TRBJ2-2; no definite D call. Germline loops: CDR1 SGHTA, CDR2 FQGTGA. The germline V and J ends were trimmed by 0 bases and 6 bases, with 5 bases remaining between them. This CDR3 region has 13 residues. The CDR3 sequence: CASSLTRSGELFF. The CDR3 DNA reads TGTGCCAGCAGCTTAACTCGCTCCGGGGAGCTGTTTTTT.

This rearrangement joins TRBV11-2 to TRBJ2-1, with TRBD2 matching 7 bases. The V gene's germline CDR1 is SGHAT and CDR2 FQNNGV. The CDR3 has 17 amino acids. Trimming at V came to 2 bases and at J to 6 bases, leaving 13 bases not matched to a gene. The CDR3 DNA reads TGTGCCAGCAGCTTAACCCCAGCGGGGCCCGGGTTCAATGAGCAGTTCTTC. Translated: CASSLTPAGPGFNEQFF. Drawing the rest from reference TRBV11-2 and TRBJ2-1, the complete variable domain is EAGVAQSPRYKIIEKRQSVAFWCNPISGHATLYWYQQILGQGPKLLIQFQNNGVVDDSQLPKDRFSAERLKGVDSTLKIQPAKLEDSAVYLCASSLTPAGPGFNEQFFGPGTRLTVL.

The J gene is TRBJ2-7, the V gene TRBV11-2; 11 bases are shared with TRBD2. After removal of 5 bases from V and 5 bases from J, the junction contained 5 bases not matched to a gene. Looked up from germline, CDR1 is SGHAT and CDR2 is FQNNGV. The CDR3 sequence is 14 residues long. The CDR3 DNA sequence: TGTGCCAGCAGCAATAGCGGGAGGGCGGACGAGCAGTACTTC. This encodes CASSNSGRADEQYF.

This clone was detected only a few times. The chain uses TRBV28 and TRBJ1-4; 7 nucleotides agree with TRBD1. From germline, CDR1 is MDHEN and CDR2 SYDVKM. There are 18 residues in the CDR3. J gave up 3 bases and V 3 bases, and 13 bases lay outside the gene matches. The CDR3 loop reads CASSFISLGGMSNEKLFF. Here the CDR3 DNA reads TGTGCCAGCAGTTTTATTTCACTAGGGGGCATGTCTAATGAAAAACTGTTTTTT.

This chain links TRBV5-1 with TRBJ2-1; 9 bases are a match to TRBD1. Germline assignment: CDR1 SGHRS and CDR2 YFSETQ. This CDR3 contains 15 residues. Trimming at V came to 2 bases and at J to 5 bases, leaving 5 bases not matched to a gene. CDR3: CASSFSGTGNNEQFF. CDR3 in DNA: TGCGCCAGCAGCTTTTCCGGGACAGGGAACAATGAGCAGTTCTTC.

This clone was seen a handful of times. V is TRBV20-1 and J is TRBJ2-4; TRBD1 matches 7 bases. Germline CDR1 reads DFQATT; CDR2 reads SNEGSKA (reference sequence). This CDR3 has 11 amino acids. With 0 bases clipped from V and 13 bases from J, the junction kept 3 bases outside the gene matches. CDR3 bases: TGCAGTGCTAGAGACAACAGGGGCCAGTACTTC. The encoded protein is CSARDNRGQYF.

This chain joins TRBV27 and TRBJ2-1, with a tentative D call TRBD2 (6 bases). CDR1 is MNHEY, CDR2 SMNVEV, per germline (reference sequence). The V and J ends lost 1 base and 8 bases respectively, with 15 bases between them. The CDR3 consists of 15 residues. CDR3 nucleotide sequence: TGTGCCAGCAGTTTATGGGATGGAGGAGGGGATGAGCAGTTCTTC. Its protein product is CASSLWDGGGDEQFF.